This TCR beta chain was observed in a study of Ad26.COV2.S vaccination and SARS-CoV-2 variants. Whole-study context: Vaccine-arm donor from the placebo-controlled COV1001 Ad26.COV2.S trial. Study-wide points: Analyses of TCR breadth and depth may have underestimated total T cell responses. Comparability of non-spike TCR breadth was observed across vaccine and placebo recipients.

Treatment given: about 20 received Ad26.COV2.S at low or high dose, single or two shots; about 5 received placebo; per-sample allocation not given. Specimen acquisition occurred on day 63 following the initial vaccine or placebo injection. Sequencing used immunoSEQ multiplex PCR; TCRdb keeps in-frame clones, though not all of them. In the table there are approximately 450,000 clones, around nine tenths of which are singletons. The table lists this clone with a count of one. Its matching antigen is unknown. This CDR3 contains 16 residues. V was cut by 2 bases and J by 3 bases, with 13 bases left in between. Germline assignment: CDR1 ENHRY and CDR2 SYGVKD.

The sequences come from peripheral blood, collected in a trial of Ad26.COV2.S vaccine versus placebo. The chain uses TRBV10-3 and TRBJ1-4; D not certain. This clonotype was obtained from a person aged 18-65 years who received the Ad26.COV2.S COVID-19 vaccine or a placebo. CDR3 nucleotides: TGTGCCATCAGTGAGAGGGCCCCTCAAGCTAATGAAAAACTGTTTTTT. Amino acid sequence: CAISERAPQANEKLFF.